This passage covers 14 T cell receptor beta chains from one sample sequenced in a study of T cell responses to AZD1222 COVID-19 vaccine. Sequenced by immunoSEQ multiplex PCR; TCRdb stores in-frame clones only, minus some. The table records tens of thousands of clones, more than 70% of them present only once. The sequencing used peripheral blood, collected on day 0 of AZD1222 vaccination. These receptors originate from an adult in good health.

The rearrangement joins TRBV5-6 to TRBJ1-1, with D maybe TRBD1 (5 bases). CDR3 length: 18 residues. The germline V gene encodes CDR1 SGHDT and CDR2 YYEEEE. V was pared by 0 bases and J by 1 base, with 19 bases between. CDR3 region: CASSLAGHPSYSNTEAFF. The CDR3 region has the DNA TGTGCCAGCAGCTTGGCAGGGCATCCTAGCTACTCGAACACTGAAGCTTTCTTT.

This clone was found once. This chain connects TRBV19 to TRBJ2-1, with 9 bases matching TRBD1. The CDR3 is 15 residues long. Germline loops: CDR1 LNHDA, CDR2 SQIVND (reference sequence). The trim removed 5 bases at V and 5 bases at J, leaving 7 bases unmatched. The CDR3 sequence is CASSRGQGGDNEQFF. The CDR3 region has the DNA TGTGCCAGTAGTCGGGGACAGGGAGGGGACAATGAGCAGTTCTTC.

The J gene is TRBJ2-1, the V gene TRBV28, with 9 bases fitting TRBD1. The CDR3 loop spans 15 amino acids. Germline lookup yields CDR1 MDHEN and CDR2 SYDVKM. V shed 4 bases, J shed 5 bases, and the junction held 6 bases outside the gene matches. The CDR3 region has the DNA TGTGCCAGCAGTTCGGGACAGGGATACAACAATGAGCAGTTCTTC. Translated: CASSSGQGYNNEQFF. The whole variable domain, filled in from reference TRBV28 and TRBJ2-1, reads DVKVTQSSRYLVKRTGEKVFLECVQDMDHENMFWYRQDPGLGLRLIYFSYDVKMKEKGDIPEGYSVSREKKERFSLILESASTNQTSMYLCASSSGQGYNNEQFFGPGTRLTVL.

The V gene is TRBV23-1, the J gene TRBJ1-3; D gene uncertain. TRBV23-1 is known as an ORF, though its function is uncertain. Deletions cut 2 bases from V and 1 base from J, with 18 bases between. CDR3 size: 18 residues. The chain's CDR3 is CASSQVGKDSKSGNTIYF. The CDR3 DNA reads TGCGCCAGCAGTCAAGTGGGAAAGGATAGCAAGTCTGGAAACACCATATATTTT.

The rearrangement uses TRBV7-9 and TRBJ2-2, with D perhaps TRBD1 or TRBD2 (5 bases each). Per germline, CDR1 SEHNR and CDR2 FQNEAQ (reference sequence). The CDR3 length is 14 residues. Trimming removed 6 bases at V and 3 bases at J, with 11 bases between. In DNA form, the CDR3 reads TGTGCCAGCAGTTCCGGGACCCACACCGGGGAGCTGTTTTTT. Protein product: CASSSGTHTGELFF. Based on the CDR3 plus reference TRBV7-9 and TRBJ2-2, the full variable domain is DTGVSQNPRHKITKRGQNVTFRCDPISEHNRLYWYRQTLGQGPEFLTYFQNEAQLEKSRLLSDRFSAERPKGSFSTLEIQRTEQGDSAMYLCASSSGTHTGELFFGEGSRLTVL.

This sequence joins TRBV28 and TRBJ1-5, with D possibly TRBD1 on 5 matching bases. The length of the CDR3 is 16 residues. Germline V gene sequence: CDR1 MDHEN, CDR2 SYDVKM. Between the trimmed V and J ends, which lost 5 bases and 2 bases, there was a span of 16 bases. The DNA of the CDR3 is TGTGCCAGCAGTCTCGCAGGGACTTTCCGCAATCAGCCCCAGCATTTT. Amino acids: CASSLAGTFRNQPQHF.

The chain carries TRBV6-2 or TRBV6-3 and TRBJ2-1; TRBD2 agrees at 11 bases. The CDR3 has 17 amino acids. The V segment lost 5 bases and the J segment 4 bases; nucleotides outside the gene matches: 10. The germline gives CDR1 MNHEY, CDR2 SVGEGT. The CDR3: CASSTLAGGFIYNEQFF. The CDR3 bases are TGTGCCAGCAGTACTCTAGCGGGAGGTTTTATTTACAATGAGCAGTTCTTC.

V gene TRBV7-2 combines with J gene TRBJ2-3; 7 nucleotides line up with TRBD1. The CDR3 loop spans 13 amino acids. Germline lookup yields CDR1 SGHTA and CDR2 FQGNSA. With V trimmed by 2 bases and J by 6 bases, 2 bases remained unmatched. The CDR3, as DNA: TGTGCCAGCAGCTTATCACAGGGGGATACGCAGTATTTT. Protein: CASSLSQGDTQYF.

The rearrangement links TRBV7-2 to TRBJ2-7; 7 bases fit TRBD2. The CDR3 runs 14 residues. The junction had 11 bases not matched to a gene; V was cut back by 6 bases and J by 6 bases. The V gene's germline CDR1 is SGHTA and CDR2 FQGNSA. The DNA for the CDR3 is TGTGCCAGCAGTTCCAGGGACTATCAACGCGAGCAGTACTTC. This sequence encodes CASSSRDYQREQYF.

This chain connects TRBV10-2 to TRBJ1-1; 8 nucleotides line up with TRBD1. Trimming removed 8 bases from V and 6 bases from J; junction bases left unmatched: 11. Germline CDR1 and CDR2: WSHSY and SAAADI. There are 14 residues in the CDR3. In nucleotides, the CDR3 is TGCGCCAGCTGGTCAGCAGGGGGCGTTCCTGAAGCTTTCTTT. Translating it yields CASWSAGGVPEAFF.

The chain recombines TRBV5-1 with TRBJ1-2; the match to TRBD1 covers 9 bases. The CDR3 extends over 14 amino acids. Trimming cost V 5 bases and J 2 bases; bases outside gene matches: 4. From germline, CDR1 is SGHRS and CDR2 YFSETQ. CDR3 sequence (DNA): TGCGCCAGCAGAATCGGACAGGGGAACTATGGCTACACCTTC. Its protein is CASRIGQGNYGYTF.

The V call is TRBV5-1, the J call TRBJ1-4; perhaps TRBD1 as D (5 bases). The length of the CDR3 is 15 residues. Germline CDR1 and CDR2: SGHRS and YFSETQ. V gave up 0 bases and J gave up 3 bases, with 9 bases separating them. The CDR3 region is CASSLVGTANEKLFF. The CDR3 nucleotides are TGCGCCAGCAGCTTGGTCGGGACGGCTAATGAAAAACTGTTTTTT.

The CDR3 DNA sequence: TGTGCCAGCTCACGTGTTTCAGCGGGGGAACCGAACACCGGGGAGCTGTTTTTT. Protein: CASSRVSAGEPNTGELFF. The rearrangement uses TRBV18 and TRBJ2-2; 8 bases agree with TRBD2. V was clipped by 4 bases and J by 0 bases; unmatched bases: 10. CDR3 length: 18 amino acids. Germline CDR1 reads KGHSH; CDR2 reads LQKENI.

The chain is built from TRBV7-9 and TRBJ1-1, with D possibly TRBD1 on 6 matching bases. This CDR3 spans 13 amino acids. Germline V gives CDR1 SEHNR, CDR2 FQNEAQ (reference sequence). With 5 bases removed from V and 5 bases from J, the gap between germline ends came to 12 bases. CDR3 protein: CASSTARGTEAFF. CDR3 DNA sequence: TGTGCCAGCAGCACCGCCAGGGGTACTGAAGCTTTCTTT.